This T cell receptor beta chain was observed in a study of response to subunit inactivated influenza vaccine. The CDR3 extends over 13 amino acids. With V trimmed by 6 bases and J by 2 bases, 5 bases remained unmatched. Germline values: CDR1 DFQATT, CDR2 SNEGSKA (reference sequence). Using its own MiXCR run on the RT-PCR reads, TCRdb lists one record per CDR3 protein. Of around 150,000 distinct CDR3 sequences in the sample, under 13% were seen once. The chain uses TRBV20-1 and TRBJ1-1; TRBD1 matches 8 bases. Sequencing was performed on non-naive T cells sorted from PBMCs, taken 40 to 50 days after vaccination. The TCR originated in a man aged 50-59 years who received an inactivated influenza vaccine. The CDR3 DNA reads as TGCAGTGCCGACAGGGGCCCTAACACTGAAGCTTTCTTT. Translated, it gives CSADRGPNTEAFF.